This T cell receptor beta chain was sequenced in a study of blood T cells in healthy people across ages. Overall study findings and caveats: With age, beta diversity per million T cells declined roughly linearly, significantly by approximately 41. As naive T cell percentage varied, TCR beta diversity correlated strongly with it.

In terms of origin and age, donors were healthy Caucasian individuals from Russia aged roughly 6 to 95. Turning to this clonotype: Its target is not known.

The V and J ends lost 4 bases and 3 bases, in that order; junction bases with no gene match: 4. Germline V gene lookup returns CDR1 SGHAT and CDR2 FQDESV (reference sequence). The CDR3 consists of 14 residues. Together with a sample-barcoded 5' primer, a J-beta primer mix was included in a second PCR lasting roughly 7 to 11 cycles. TCRdb itself ran the 5' RACE reads through MiXCR, one entry per CDR3 protein. The repertoire holds 1.5 million to 2 million distinct CDR3 sequences, with 30% to 40% as singletons. This TCR was sampled from a young woman in good health. V is TRBV11-1 and J is TRBJ1-2; 8 nucleotides match TRBD1. The specimen was blood. The CDR3 coding sequence is TGTGCCAGCAGCTACTCAGGGGGCGACTATGGCTACACCTTC. This gives the protein CASSYSGGDYGYTF. Supplemented by reference TRBV11-1 and TRBJ1-2, the full variable domain reads EAEVAQSPRYKITEKSQAVAFWCDPISGHATLYWYRQILGQGPELLVQFQDESVVDDSQLPKDRFSAERLKGVDSTLKIQPAELGDSAMYLCASSYSGGDYGYTFGSGTRLTVV.